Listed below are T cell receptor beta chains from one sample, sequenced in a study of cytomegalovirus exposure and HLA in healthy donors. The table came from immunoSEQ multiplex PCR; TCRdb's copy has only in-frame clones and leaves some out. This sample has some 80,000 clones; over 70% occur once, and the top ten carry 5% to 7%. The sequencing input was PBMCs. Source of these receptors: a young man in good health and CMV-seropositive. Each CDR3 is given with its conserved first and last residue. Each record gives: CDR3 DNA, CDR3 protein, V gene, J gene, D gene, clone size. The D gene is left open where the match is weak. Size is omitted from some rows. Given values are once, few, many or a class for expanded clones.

DNA: TGTGCCAGTAGTATAGGCAGGGGCCGCTACGAGCAGTACTTC
CDR3: CASSIGRGRYEQYF
V: TRBV19
J: TRBJ2-7
D: .
size: .

DNA: TGTGCCAGCAGTCGGACAGGTCGGTCCACTCAGCCCCAGCATTTT
CDR3: CASSRTGRSTQPQHF
V: TRBV6-5
J: TRBJ1-5
D: TRBD1
size: once

DNA: TGTGCCAGCGGGGGGTTGATCGCCCGGTCGGTCCAGCCCCAGCATTTT
CDR3: CASGGLIARSVQPQHF
V: TRBV2
J: TRBJ1-5
D: .
size: .

DNA: TGCGCCAGCAGCCAAATTGCGGGCCGCTCTGGGGCCAACGTCCTGACTTTC
CDR3: CASSQIAGRSGANVLTF
V: TRBV4-1
J: TRBJ2-6
D: .
size: .

DNA: TGTGCCAGCAGCTTAGACCCGGGGGTCCCTCTCTACGAGCAGTACTTC
CDR3: CASSLDPGVPLYEQYF
V: TRBV11-2
J: TRBJ2-7
D: .
size: .

DNA: TGTGCCAGCAGCCAAGGGAGAATTAACACTGAAGCTTTCTTT
CDR3: CASSQGRINTEAFF
V: TRBV27
J: TRBJ1-1
D: .
size: .

DNA: TGTGCCAGCAGCTTAATGCGGGCACACCAAGAGACCCAGTACTTC
CDR3: CASSLMRAHQETQYF
V: TRBV11-2
J: TRBJ2-5
D: .
size: .

DNA: TGTGCCAGTAGCCCCGCTAGAACAGATACGCAGTATTTT
CDR3: CASSPARTDTQYF
V: TRBV19
J: TRBJ2-3
D: .
size: few

DNA: TGCGCCAGCAGCTTGGCGGGCGGCGGGAGTGAGACCCAGTACTTC
CDR3: CASSLAGGGSETQYF
V: TRBV5-1
J: TRBJ2-5
D: TRBD2
size: .

DNA: TGTGCCAGCAGTTACTCCGGGACAGCCGGGGAGCCCCAGCATTTT
CDR3: CASSYSGTAGEPQHF
V: TRBV28
J: TRBJ1-5
D: TRBD1
size: .

DNA: TGTGCCAGCAGCCCTTTCCGGGATACGCAGTATTTT
CDR3: CASSPFRDTQYF
V: TRBV13
J: TRBJ2-3
D: .
size: .

DNA: TGTGCCATCGCCGGTCAGGGATCAAATGGCTACACCTTC
CDR3: CAIAGQGSNGYTF
V: TRBV10-3
J: TRBJ1-2
D: .
size: .

DNA: TGTGCCAGCACCTCCTACAGGGGAGAAGCTTTCTTT
CDR3: CASTSYRGEAFF
V: TRBV28
J: TRBJ1-1
D: TRBD1
size: once

DNA: TGCGCCAGCAGCTTGGTGGGGGGGGTACCGTACTTC
CDR3: CASSLVGGVPYF
V: TRBV5-1
J: TRBJ2-7
D: TRBD2
size: .

DNA: TGTGCCAGCAGCCCAGCGGGTTACACCGGGGAGCTGTTTTTT
CDR3: CASSPAGYTGELFF
V: TRBV11-2
J: TRBJ2-2
D: .
size: .

DNA: TGTGCCAGCAGTATCAAAGGACAGGGTGGAGCTTTCTTT
CDR3: CASSIKGQGGAFF
V: TRBV28
J: TRBJ1-1
D: TRBD1
size: .

DNA: TGTGCCAGCAGTTCCGGGACTAGTCTCTACGAGCAGTACTTC
CDR3: CASSSGTSLYEQYF
V: TRBV27
J: TRBJ2-7
D: TRBD2
size: .

DNA: TGTGCCAGCAGTGGGGCTCGAGGAGCAGCTTTCTTT
CDR3: CASSGARGAAFF
V: TRBV27
J: TRBJ1-1
D: .
size: .

DNA: TGTGGGACTAGCGGAGGCAATGAGCAGTTCTTC
CDR3: CGTSGGNEQFF
V: TRBV19
J: TRBJ2-1
D: TRBD2
size: .

DNA: TGTGCCAGCAGTGAAAGCGGGGGCGCTTTTGGCTACACCTTC
CDR3: CASSESGGAFGYTF
V: TRBV25-1
J: TRBJ1-2
D: .
size: .

DNA: TGTGCCAGCAGCTCATCCGGGACAGGGAGCTATGGCTACACCTTC
CDR3: CASSSSGTGSYGYTF
V: TRBV7-9
J: TRBJ1-2
D: TRBD1
size: .

DNA: TGTGCCAGCAGCCATCCTAGCGGGAGGGCTTACGAGCAGTACTTC
CDR3: CASSHPSGRAYEQYF
V: TRBV6-6
J: TRBJ2-7
D: TRBD2
size: .

DNA: TGTGCCATCAGTGTGGGGACAGGGGACTACGAGCAGTACTTC
CDR3: CAISVGTGDYEQYF
V: TRBV10-3
J: TRBJ2-7
D: TRBD1
size: once

DNA: TGTGCCAGTAGTACCCCAGGGATCGGCAATCAGCCCCAGCATTTT
CDR3: CASSTPGIGNQPQHF
V: TRBV19
J: TRBJ1-5
D: .
size: once

DNA: TGTGCCAGCAGCCTAGCGGGAGGGCGGGAGACCCAGTACTTC
CDR3: CASSLAGGRETQYF
V: TRBV7-8
J: TRBJ2-5
D: TRBD2
size: .

DNA: TGTGCCAGCAGTTACTCGAGATACAATGAGCAGTTCTTC
CDR3: CASSYSRYNEQFF
V: TRBV6-5
J: TRBJ2-1
D: .
size: .

DNA: TGTGCCAGCAGTGAATCTATCCAGGGTATCGGCTACACCTTC
CDR3: CASSESIQGIGYTF
V: TRBV6-4
J: TRBJ1-2
D: .
size: .

DNA: TGCAGCGTTCTGGGGCTGGACGGCTATGGCTACACCTTC
CDR3: CSVLGLDGYGYTF
V: TRBV29-1
J: TRBJ1-2
D: .
size: .

DNA: TGTGCTAGCAGCCATTCACCCCGGGAGGGCCTGAACACTGAAGCTTTCTTT
CDR3: CASSHSPREGLNTEAFF
V: TRBV7-7
J: TRBJ1-1
D: .
size: .

DNA: TGCGCCAGCAGCACAGGGACCCCAAGCGAGACCCAGTACTTC
CDR3: CASSTGTPSETQYF
V: TRBV5-1
J: TRBJ2-5
D: .
size: .

DNA: TGCGCCAGCAGTGAGACTAGCGGTTCCTACAATGAGCAGTTCTTC
CDR3: CASSETSGSYNEQFF
V: TRBV10-1
J: TRBJ2-1
D: TRBD2
size: few

DNA: TGTGCCAGCAGCTCCCGGCCGGGACTAGCGGGAGCAAGTGCCGAGCAGTACTTC
CDR3: CASSSRPGLAGASAEQYF
V: TRBV28
J: TRBJ2-7
D: TRBD2
size: .

DNA: TGCGCCAGCAGCCAAGACGCCACCGGGGGGTATGGCTACACCTTC
CDR3: CASSQDATGGYGYTF
V: TRBV4-1
J: TRBJ1-2
D: .
size: .

DNA: TGTGCCAGCAGCTTCAGAAATGGTGAGCAGTTCTTC
CDR3: CASSFRNGEQFF
V: TRBV7-9
J: TRBJ2-1
D: .
size: .

DNA: TGTGCCAGCAGCCCCGGGACTAGCGGTCCACGCGATGAGCAGTTCTTC
CDR3: CASSPGTSGPRDEQFF
V: TRBV4-2
J: TRBJ2-1
D: TRBD2
size: .

DNA: TGTGCCAGCAGCGCGAGATGGCTAGCGGGAGGATTATCCTACAATGAGCAGTTCTTC
CDR3: CASSARWLAGGLSYNEQFF
V: TRBV9
J: TRBJ2-1
D: TRBD2
size: once

DNA: TGCAGTGCTAAGGACAGGGCAGGGGCTTTCTTT
CDR3: CSAKDRAGAFF
V: TRBV20-1
J: TRBJ1-1
D: TRBD1
size: .

DNA: TGTGCCAGCAGCTCCGAGCGGGACGGGAATGAGCAGTTCTTC
CDR3: CASSSERDGNEQFF
V: TRBV7-2
J: TRBJ2-1
D: TRBD2
size: .

DNA: TGTGCCAGCGGCCGGGACAGGGTTGTAGATGGCTACACCTTC
CDR3: CASGRDRVVDGYTF
V: TRBV2
J: TRBJ1-2
D: TRBD1
size: .